This TCR beta chain was sequenced during a study of T cell responses to AZD1222 COVID-19 vaccine. Study-wide results and caveats: Among the donors, most were white British and more were female, and clonal diversity was possibly underestimated. No repertoire was sampled before or during the peak T cell response, only after it. The span of vaccine-associated CD4 TCRs extended across spike, with dominance at 160-218 and 743-854.

With respect to this clone: The antigen is unknown.

Profiled with immunoSEQ multiplex PCR; TCRdb holds only in-frame clones, not every one. The data hold about 130,000 clones, with about 85% observed a single time. Germline assignment: CDR1 MGHRA and CDR2 YSYEKL. Between the trimmed V and J ends, which lost 1 base and 3 bases, there was a span of 6 bases. CDR3 size: 13 residues. The sequencing used peripheral blood, collected on day 0 of AZD1222 vaccination. The chain links TRBV4-1 to TRBJ1-2; D is ambiguous. The source of this sequence is an adult in good health. CDR3: CASSQAADYGYTF. The CDR3 coding sequence is TGCGCCAGCAGCCAAGCCGCAGACTATGGCTACACCTTC.